The clone carrying this T cell receptor beta chain came up many times. Its antigen is still unknown. The data stem from a study of neurological immune-mediated disorders. This CDR3 comprises 13 residues. V gave up 6 bases and J gave up 1 base, with 9 bases separating them. The germline V gene has CDR1 SGHAT and CDR2 FQNNGV. The cDNA came from 5'RACE with 10-nucleotide random UMIs. One entry per CDR3 protein results from TCRdb running MiXCR on the 5' RACE reads. Here the sample spans more than 75,000 distinct CDR3 sequences, 3.5% to 5.5% being singletons. Findings and limits, study-wide: Healthy controls had more TCR clonal expansion than multiple sclerosis, which showed the least, whereas HTLV-1-associated myelopathy showed the most. The repertoires of 18 of 34 multiple sclerosis patients were placed by phylogenetic grouping in a single related-CDR3 cluster, which may be a signature.

Time point reported: longitudinal time-point 3. The genes are TRBV11-2 and TRBJ1-2; D call uncertain. The sequenced material came from PBMCs. This TCR came from a woman in her sixties with multiple sclerosis. CDR3 sequence (DNA): TGTGCCAGCAGTTCAAGTATTAACTATGGCTACACCTTC. Encoded protein: CASSSSINYGYTF. The variable domain in full, completed from reference TRBV11-2 and TRBJ1-2, reads EAGVAQSPRYKIIEKRQSVAFWCNPISGHATLYWYQQILGQGPKLLIQFQNNGVVDDSQLPKDRFSAERLKGVDSTLKIQPAKLEDSAVYLCASSSSINYGYTFGSGTRLTVV.